Below, one TCR beta chain is given with its context. Its antigen is undetermined. Together with a sample-barcoded 5' primer, a J-beta primer mix was included in a second PCR lasting roughly 6 to 12 cycles. TCRdb redid the calling of the 5' RACE reads with MiXCR, one entry per CDR3 protein. The sample lists 780,000 or so distinct CDR3 sequences; around 50% were seen once. Approximately 9.7 milliliters was the volume of peripheral blood drawn from each donor. This record belongs to a study of blood T cells in healthy people across ages. Overall study findings and caveats: It was held that diversity estimates obtained from one million T cells represented underestimates.

CDR1 MNHEY and CDR2 SMNVEV come from the germline V gene (reference sequence). The CDR3 is 14 residues long. J gave up 3 bases and V 8 bases, and 10 bases lay outside the gene matches. Sequencing input: blood. This TCR came from a man between 35 and 55 years old in good health. The chain employs TRBV27 and TRBJ2-7; 7 bases agree with TRBD2. The CDR3 DNA is TGTGCCAGCCGCGGACTAGTTGGGAACTACGAGCAGTACTTC. Its protein product is CASRGLVGNYEQYF.